This TCR beta chain appears in the sequencing data of a study of vaccination and CD4 T cells after COVID-19. Notes on the study in general: The rise in median SARS-CoV-2-reactive clonotypes, from roughly 22 to 38, was not significant.

The Oncomine TCR Beta short-read assay was what sequenced the DNA obtained from cultured CD4+ T cells. CD4+ T cells were cultured, and genomic DNA was extracted from them. TCRdb processed the PCR reads anew with MiXCR; each CDR3 protein has one entry. There are a few thousand distinct CDR3 sequences in the sample; about 40% occur only once, and about 40% lies in the top ten. Treatment noted: roughly ten-day PBMC culture with coronavirus spike peptide pools or control peptides (ViraFEST assay). Collection of the unexposed donor's CD4+ T cells took place before the COVID-19 pandemic (2011-2018). Before TCRs were sequenced, ViraFEST expanded antigen-specific T cells with peptide pools. Germline lookup yields CDR1 LNHDA and CDR2 SQIVND (reference sequence). The ends were cut back, 5 bases at V and 8 bases at J, with 18 bases in the middle. The CDR3 length is 14 residues. In the case of this clonotype: Its antigen is not identified.

The clonotype was recovered from a human donor in good health. Sequenced: CD4+ T cells from blood, cultured in vitro. This chain joins TRBV19 and TRBJ1-1; D unresolved. The CDR3 loop reads CASSPRKRGREAFF. The CDR3 bases are TGTGCCAGTAGTCCGCGTAAGAGAGGGCGGGAAGCTTTCTTT.